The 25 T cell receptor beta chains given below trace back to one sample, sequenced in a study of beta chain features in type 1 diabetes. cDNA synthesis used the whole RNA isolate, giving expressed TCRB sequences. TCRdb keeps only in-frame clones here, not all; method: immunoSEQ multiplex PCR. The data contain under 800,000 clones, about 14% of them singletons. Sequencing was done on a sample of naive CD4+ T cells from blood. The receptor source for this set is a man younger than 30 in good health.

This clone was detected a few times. The CDR3 sequence: CASSSGQGGQNTIYF. The CDR3 nucleotides are TGTGCCAGCAGCTCCGGACAGGGCGGACAGAACACCATATATTTT. This chain uses TRBV9 with TRBJ1-3; 8 bases map to TRBD1. Germline lookup yields CDR1 SGDLS and CDR2 YYNGEE. This CDR3 is 15 amino acids long. After removal of 4 bases from V and 7 bases from J, the junction contained 10 bases not matched to a gene.

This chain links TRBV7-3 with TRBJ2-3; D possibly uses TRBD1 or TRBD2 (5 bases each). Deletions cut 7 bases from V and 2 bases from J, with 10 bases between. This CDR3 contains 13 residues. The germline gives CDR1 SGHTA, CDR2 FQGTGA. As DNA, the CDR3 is TGTGCCAGCACCGCCGGGACCACAGATACGCAGTATTTT. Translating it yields CASTAGTTDTQYF.

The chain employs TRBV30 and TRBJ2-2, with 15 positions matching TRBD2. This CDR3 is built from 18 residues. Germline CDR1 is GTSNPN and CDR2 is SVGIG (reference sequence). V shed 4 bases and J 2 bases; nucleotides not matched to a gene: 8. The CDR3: CAWNPPGLAGGNTGELFF. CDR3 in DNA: TGTGCCTGGAATCCTCCGGGACTAGCGGGGGGAAACACCGGGGAGCTGTTTTTT.

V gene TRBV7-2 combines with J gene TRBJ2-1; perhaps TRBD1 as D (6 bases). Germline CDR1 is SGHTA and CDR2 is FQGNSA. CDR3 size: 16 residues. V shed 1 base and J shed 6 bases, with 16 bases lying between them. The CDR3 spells CASSLVGSQGSNEQFF. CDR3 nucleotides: TGTGCCAGCAGCTTAGTAGGAAGCCAGGGGTCCAATGAGCAGTTCTTC. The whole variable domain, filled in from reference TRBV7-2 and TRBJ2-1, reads GAGVSQSPSNKVTEKGKDVELRCDPISGHTALYWYRQSLGQGLEFLIYFQGNSAPDKSGLPSDRFSAERTGGSVSTLTIQRTQQEDSAVYLCASSLVGSQGSNEQFFGPGTRLTVL.

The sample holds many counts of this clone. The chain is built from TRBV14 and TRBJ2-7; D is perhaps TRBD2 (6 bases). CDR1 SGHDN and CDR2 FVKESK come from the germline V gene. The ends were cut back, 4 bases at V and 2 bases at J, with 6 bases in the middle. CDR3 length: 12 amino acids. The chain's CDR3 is CASSRGAYEQYF. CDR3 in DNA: TGTGCCAGCAGCCGGGGGGCCTACGAGCAGTACTTC.

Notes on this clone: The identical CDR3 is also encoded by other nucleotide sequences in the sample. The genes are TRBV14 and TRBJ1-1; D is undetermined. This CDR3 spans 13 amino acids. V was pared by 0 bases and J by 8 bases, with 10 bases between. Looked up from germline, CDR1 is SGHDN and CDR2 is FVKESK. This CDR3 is CASSQDRQTEAFF. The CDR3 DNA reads TGTGCCAGCAGCCAAGATAGGCAGACAGAAGCTTTCTTT.

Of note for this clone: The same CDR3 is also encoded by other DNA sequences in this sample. The CDR3 nucleotides are TGTGCCAGCAGCATGGGACAGAACTATGGCTACACCTTC. Residues: CASSMGQNYGYTF. The chain combines TRBV28 with TRBJ1-2; TRBD1 matches at 7 bases. V was clipped by 6 bases and J by 2 bases; unmatched bases: 3. There are 13 residues in the CDR3. Per germline, CDR1 MDHEN and CDR2 SYDVKM.

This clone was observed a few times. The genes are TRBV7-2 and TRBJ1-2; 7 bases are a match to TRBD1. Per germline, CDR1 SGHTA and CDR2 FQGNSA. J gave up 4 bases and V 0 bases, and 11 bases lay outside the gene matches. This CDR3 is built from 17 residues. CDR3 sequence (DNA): TGTGCCAGCAGCTTAGCGTTCAGTCCAGGGGGATTCTATGGCTACACCTTC. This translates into CASSLAFSPGGFYGYTF.

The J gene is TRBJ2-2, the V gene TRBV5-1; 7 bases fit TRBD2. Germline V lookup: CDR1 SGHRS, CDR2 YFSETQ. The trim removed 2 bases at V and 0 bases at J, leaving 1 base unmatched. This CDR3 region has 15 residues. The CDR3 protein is CASSFLAANTGELFF. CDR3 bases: TGCGCCAGCAGCTTCCTAGCGGCGAACACCGGGGAGCTGTTTTTT. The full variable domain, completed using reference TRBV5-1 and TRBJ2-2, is KAGVTQTPRYLIKTRGQQVTLSCSPISGHRSVSWYQQTPGQGLQFLFEYFSETQRNKGNFPGRFSGRQFSNSRSEMNVSTLELGDSALYLCASSFLAANTGELFFGEGSRLTVL.

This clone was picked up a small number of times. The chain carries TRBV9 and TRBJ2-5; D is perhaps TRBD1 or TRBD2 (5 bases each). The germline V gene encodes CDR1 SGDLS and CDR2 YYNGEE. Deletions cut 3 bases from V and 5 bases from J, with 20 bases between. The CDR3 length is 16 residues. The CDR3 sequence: CASSAGARGGQETQYF. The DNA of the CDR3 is TGTGCCAGCAGCGCCGGGGCCAGAGGAGGCCAGGAGACCCAGTACTTC.

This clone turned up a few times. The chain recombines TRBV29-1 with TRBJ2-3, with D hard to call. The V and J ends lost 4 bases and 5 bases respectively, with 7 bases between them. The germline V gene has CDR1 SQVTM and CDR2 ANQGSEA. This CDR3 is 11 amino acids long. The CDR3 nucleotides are TGCAGCGTTGGTTGGGGAGATACGCAGTATTTT. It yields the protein CSVGWGDTQYF.

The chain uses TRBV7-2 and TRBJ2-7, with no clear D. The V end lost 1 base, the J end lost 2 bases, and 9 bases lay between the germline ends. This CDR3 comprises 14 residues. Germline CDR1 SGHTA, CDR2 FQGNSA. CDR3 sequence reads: CASSLDTVAYEQYF. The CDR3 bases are TGTGCCAGCAGCTTAGACACGGTTGCCTACGAGCAGTACTTC.

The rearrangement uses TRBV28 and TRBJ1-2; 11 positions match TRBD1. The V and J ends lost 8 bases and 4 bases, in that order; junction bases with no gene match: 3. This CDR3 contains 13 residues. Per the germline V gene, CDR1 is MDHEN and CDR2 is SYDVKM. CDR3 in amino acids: CASRTGGLYGYTF. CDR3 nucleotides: TGTGCCAGCCGGACAGGGGGCCTCTATGGCTACACCTTC.

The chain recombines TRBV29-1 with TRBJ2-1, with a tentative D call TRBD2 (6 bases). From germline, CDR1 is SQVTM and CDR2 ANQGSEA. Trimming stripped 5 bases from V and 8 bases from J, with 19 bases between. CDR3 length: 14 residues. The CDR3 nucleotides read TGCAGCGTTTCTCGGAGACTAGTGGGGGATGAGCAGTTCTTC. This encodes CSVSRRLVGDEQFF.

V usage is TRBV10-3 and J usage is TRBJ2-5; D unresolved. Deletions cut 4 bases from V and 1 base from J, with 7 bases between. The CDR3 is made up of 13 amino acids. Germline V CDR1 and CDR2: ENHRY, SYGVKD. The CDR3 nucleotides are TGTGCCATCAGTGGTACCCTCCAAGAGACCCAGTACTTC. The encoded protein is CAISGTLQETQYF.

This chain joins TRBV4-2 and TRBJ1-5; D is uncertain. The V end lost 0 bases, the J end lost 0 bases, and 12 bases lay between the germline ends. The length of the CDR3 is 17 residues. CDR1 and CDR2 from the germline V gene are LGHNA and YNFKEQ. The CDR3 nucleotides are TGTGCCAGCAGCCAAGATTATCGACGTCATAGCAATCAGCCCCAGCATTTT. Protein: CASSQDYRRHSNQPQHF.

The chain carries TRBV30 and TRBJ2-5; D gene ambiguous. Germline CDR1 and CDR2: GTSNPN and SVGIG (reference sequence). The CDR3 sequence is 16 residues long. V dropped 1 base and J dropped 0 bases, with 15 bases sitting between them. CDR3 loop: CAWSGPRSPYQETQYF. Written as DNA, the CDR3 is TGTGCCTGGAGTGGCCCCAGGTCCCCGTACCAAGAGACCCAGTACTTC.

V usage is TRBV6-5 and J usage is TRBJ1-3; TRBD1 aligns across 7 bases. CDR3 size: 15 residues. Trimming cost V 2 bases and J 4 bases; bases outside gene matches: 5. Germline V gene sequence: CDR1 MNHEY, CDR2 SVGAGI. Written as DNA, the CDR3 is TGTGCCAGCAGTTACCCAGGGGGAGGCGGAAACACCATATATTTT. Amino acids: CASSYPGGGGNTIYF.

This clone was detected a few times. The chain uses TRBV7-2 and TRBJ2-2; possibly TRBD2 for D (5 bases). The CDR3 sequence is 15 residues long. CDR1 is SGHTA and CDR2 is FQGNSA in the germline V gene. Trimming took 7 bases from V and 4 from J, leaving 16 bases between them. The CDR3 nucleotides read TGTGCCAGCATCAGTGGGCTAGCTGGCACCGGGGAGCTGTTTTTT. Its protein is CASISGLAGTGELFF. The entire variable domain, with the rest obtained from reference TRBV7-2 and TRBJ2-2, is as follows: GAGVSQSPSNKVTEKGKDVELRCDPISGHTALYWYRQSLGQGLEFLIYFQGNSAPDKSGLPSDRFSAERTGGSVSTLTIQRTQQEDSAVYLCASISGLAGTGELFFGEGSRLTVL.

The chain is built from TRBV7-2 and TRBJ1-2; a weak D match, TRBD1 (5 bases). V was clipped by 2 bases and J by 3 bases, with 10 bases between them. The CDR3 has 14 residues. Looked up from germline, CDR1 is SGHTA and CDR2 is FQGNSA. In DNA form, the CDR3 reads TGTGCCAGCAGCTTAATCGGGACGGACTATGGCTACACCTTC. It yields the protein CASSLIGTDYGYTF.

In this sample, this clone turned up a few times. The CDR3: CASSLKLRPGAAGNTIYF. Here the CDR3 DNA reads TGTGCCAGCAGCTTAAAGTTGAGACCGGGGGCGGCTGGAAACACCATATATTTT. The V gene is TRBV7-2, the J gene TRBJ1-3, with D maybe TRBD1 (6 bases). V was cut by 2 bases and J by 2 bases, with 19 bases left in between. The CDR3 spans 18 residues. From germline, CDR1 is SGHTA and CDR2 FQGNSA.

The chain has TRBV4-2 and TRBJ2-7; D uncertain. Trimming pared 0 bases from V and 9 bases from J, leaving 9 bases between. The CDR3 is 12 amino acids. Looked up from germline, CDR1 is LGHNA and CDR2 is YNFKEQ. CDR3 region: CASSQEGGVQYF. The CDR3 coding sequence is TGTGCCAGCAGCCAAGAAGGCGGCGTGCAGTACTTC.

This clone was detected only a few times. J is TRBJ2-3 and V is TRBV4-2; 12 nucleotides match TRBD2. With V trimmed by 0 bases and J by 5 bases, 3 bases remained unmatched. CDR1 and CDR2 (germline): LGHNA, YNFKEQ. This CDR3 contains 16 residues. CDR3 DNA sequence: TGTGCCAGCAGCCAAGATCTAGCGGGAGGGGTAGATACGCAGTATTTT. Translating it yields CASSQDLAGGVDTQYF.

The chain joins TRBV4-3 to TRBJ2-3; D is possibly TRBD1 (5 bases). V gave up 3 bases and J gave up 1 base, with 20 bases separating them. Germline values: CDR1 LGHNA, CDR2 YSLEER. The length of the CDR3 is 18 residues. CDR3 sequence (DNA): TGCGCCAGCAGCCATAGAACGTTCTGGGGCCGGGGCACAGATACGCAGTATTTT. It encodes CASSHRTFWGRGTDTQYF.

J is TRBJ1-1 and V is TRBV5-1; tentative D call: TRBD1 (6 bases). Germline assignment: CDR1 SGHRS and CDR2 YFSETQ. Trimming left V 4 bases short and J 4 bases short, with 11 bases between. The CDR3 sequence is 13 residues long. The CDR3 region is CASSQGLGTEAFF. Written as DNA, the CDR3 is TGCGCCAGCAGCCAGGGGTTGGGCACTGAAGCTTTCTTT.